The rows below give T cell receptor beta chains drawn from one sample of a study of cytomegalovirus exposure and HLA in healthy donors. Assay used: immunoSEQ multiplex PCR; TCRdb lists only in-frame clones, some missing. The sample's table shows fewer than 70,000 clones. The sequencing sample was made of PBMCs. All receptors come from a young man in good health and CMV-seropositive. Each CDR3 is given with its conserved first and last residue.

CDR3: CASSEKDRGRRGTEAFF; J: TRBJ1-1; V: TRBV6-1
CDR3: CAWSSGANQPQHF; J: TRBJ1-5; V: TRBV30
CDR3: CASSMRGAAYEQYF; J: TRBJ2-7; V: TRBV19
CDR3: CASSTPGTGRMTQYF; J: TRBJ2-5; V: TRBV27
CDR3: CASSVVGGDTDTQYF; J: TRBJ2-3; V: TRBV9
CDR3: CASSLGTHHSYEQYF; J: TRBJ2-7; V: TRBV7-9
CDR3: CASSSGGDDNEQFF; J: TRBJ2-1; V: TRBV11-2
CDR3: CASSGEDRAPQETQYF; J: TRBJ2-5; V: TRBV18
CDR3: CSVGNRDSPRSYEQYF; J: TRBJ2-7; V: TRBV29-1
CDR3: CASSGQSNQPQHF; J: TRBJ1-5; V: TRBV7-2
CDR3: CASTGTGSPLHF; J: TRBJ1-6; V: TRBV30
CDR3: CAWSVHPSVEQFF; J: TRBJ2-1; V: TRBV30
CDR3: CASSTRAQPQHF; J: TRBJ1-5; V: TRBV7-8
CDR3: CAISLKRDRGDSNYGYTF; J: TRBJ1-2; V: TRBV10-3
CDR3: CASSEASRGWTGELFF; J: TRBJ2-2; V: TRBV6-1
CDR3: CAFSRTGPYNEQFF; J: TRBJ2-1; V: TRBV30
CDR3: CASSQGTSGRIEQFF; J: TRBJ2-1; V: TRBV4-1
CDR3: CASSPGSYEQYF; J: TRBJ2-7; V: TRBV6-5
CDR3: CASSPGLADTQYF; J: TRBJ2-3; V: TRBV5-6
CDR3: CASSTGQGAVEAFF; J: TRBJ1-1; V: TRBV11-3
CDR3: CADRASSPLHF; J: TRBJ1-6; V: TRBV19
CDR3: CASSVAGYGYTF; J: TRBJ1-2; V: TRBV9
CDR3: CASSVGQRERAGELFF; J: TRBJ2-2; V: TRBV9
CDR3: CAGWGRAPSNYGYTF; J: TRBJ1-2; V: TRBV30
CDR3: CASSQGQGPVYEQYF; J: TRBJ2-7; V: TRBV4-1
CDR3: CASSQERGGYNEQFF; J: TRBJ2-1; V: TRBV4-2
CDR3: CASSVGTSGYEQYF; J: TRBJ2-7; V: TRBV9
CDR3: CASSPWEISYNEQFF; J: TRBJ2-1; V: TRBV7-8
CDR3: CASSGTGTGIYNEQFF; J: TRBJ2-1; V: TRBV6-6
CDR3: CVSSPDRSYGYTF; J: TRBJ1-2; V: TRBV18
CDR3: CSVGGLVPEAFF; J: TRBJ1-1; V: TRBV29-1
CDR3: CSVEGSGQSGANVLTF; J: TRBJ2-6; V: TRBV29-1
CDR3: CASSQGGTGDYNEQFF; J: TRBJ2-1; V: TRBV27
CDR3: CASSPPSQGGDEQYF; J: TRBJ2-7; V: TRBV18
CDR3: CASSYPLTGGNGYTF; J: TRBJ1-2; V: TRBV7-9
CDR3: CASSLGQNTGELFF; J: TRBJ2-2; V: TRBV7-3
CDR3: CASRSYFPSGGNTIYF; J: TRBJ1-3; V: TRBV5-6
CDR3: CASSRFFGIADDSSDNEQFF; J: TRBJ2-1; V: TRBV11-3
CDR3: CASSLVRGANTEAFF; J: TRBJ1-1; V: TRBV5-6
CDR3: CASSTPGASGNEQFF; J: TRBJ2-1; V: TRBV19
CDR3: CASSQAGVTGELFF; J: TRBJ2-2; V: TRBV4-1
CDR3: CAASRDRDSPLHF; J: TRBJ1-6; V: TRBV30
CDR3: CASSVTPLEGRETQYF; J: TRBJ2-5; V: TRBV9
CDR3: CASSLYSAGRSTDTQYF; J: TRBJ2-3; V: TRBV7-8
CDR3: CASSLGAGGSENTIYF; J: TRBJ1-3; V: TRBV7-9
CDR3: CASSTGEGPANYGYTF; J: TRBJ1-2; V: TRBV7-8
CDR3: CASSQAAGGEKNIQYF; J: TRBJ2-4; V: TRBV4-1
CDR3: CASTIDRGSYEQYF; J: TRBJ2-7; V: TRBV2
CDR3: CAWGTDTNQPQHF; J: TRBJ1-5; V: TRBV30
CDR3: CASSPTSVETQYF; J: TRBJ2-5; V: TRBV5-1
CDR3: CASSPGTGAYEQYF; J: TRBJ2-7; V: TRBV14
CDR3: CASSIDGDRGGHEQYF; J: TRBJ2-7; V: TRBV19
CDR3: CASSAEGGNQPQHF; J: TRBJ1-5; V: TRBV5-1
CDR3: CASSLRTSVGGETQYF; J: TRBJ2-5; V: TRBV4-1
CDR3: CASQGPGELFF; J: TRBJ2-2; V: TRBV7-8
CDR3: CASSEGGSTYEQYF; J: TRBJ2-7; V: TRBV6-1
CDR3: CASSLWRGTEAFF; J: TRBJ1-1; V: TRBV13